This passage covers 32 T cell receptor beta chains from one sample sequenced in a study of shared clonotypes between healthy human individuals. Data came from immunoSEQ multiplex PCR; TCRdb stores just in-frame clones and leaves some out. The sample shows just over 2,000,000 clones, about 95% of them seen only once. CD45RO-negative CD8 cells positively selected for CCR7 made up the naive population, which excluded terminally differentiated effector memory CD45RA+ cells. Material: naive CD8+ T cells sorted from blood. The receptors were gathered from a man aged 18 to 29 in good health.

About this clone: The identical CDR3 is also encoded by other nucleotide sequences in the sample. V and J are TRBV9 and TRBJ2-5, with 7 nucleotides matching TRBD1. Losses at the gene ends were 3 bases for V and 3 bases for J; bases not matched to a gene: 5. The germline V gene has CDR1 SGDLS and CDR2 YYNGEE. The CDR3 consists of 14 residues. Written as DNA, the CDR3 is TGTGCCAGCAGCGCCGAGGGGGCGGAAGAGACCCAGTACTTC. Protein product: CASSAEGAEETQYF. The full variable domain, completed using reference TRBV9 and TRBJ2-5, is DSGVTQTPKHLITATGQRVTLRCSPRSGDLSVYWYQQSLDQGLQFLIQYYNGEERAKGNILERFSAQQFPDLHSELNLSSLELGDSALYFCASSAEGAEETQYFGPGTRLLVL.

The gene calls are TRBV11-3 and TRBJ1-3; 10 positions match TRBD1. From germline, CDR1 is SGHNT and CDR2 YENEEA. With V trimmed by 5 bases and J by 0 bases, 7 bases remained unmatched. This CDR3 is 17 amino acids long. This chain's CDR3 is CASSKTGGNLSGNTIYF. In DNA form, the CDR3 reads TGTGCCAGCAGCAAGACAGGGGGCAACCTCTCTGGAAACACCATATATTTT. Variable domain in full (rest from reference TRBV11-3 and TRBJ1-3): EAGVVQSPRYKIIEKKQPVAFWCNPISGHNTLYWYLQNLGQGPELLIRYENEEAVDDSQLPKDRFSAERLKGVDSTLKIQPAELGDSAVYLCASSKTGGNLSGNTIYFGEGSWLTVV.

The rearrangement links TRBV6-5 to TRBJ2-7; 8 positions match TRBD1. The germline V gene has CDR1 MNHEY and CDR2 SVGAGI. V gave up 0 bases and J gave up 2 bases; unmatched junction bases: 6. This CDR3 contains 16 residues. The CDR3 loop reads CASSYSLDRVTYEQYF. CDR3 nucleotides: TGTGCCAGCAGTTACTCTCTGGACAGGGTCACCTACGAGCAGTACTTC.

The J gene is TRBJ2-7, the V gene TRBV9; tentative D call: TRBD2 (5 bases). The CDR3 is 15 residues long. V lost 0 bases, J lost 2 bases, and 12 bases lay in between. CDR1 is SGDLS and CDR2 is YYNGEE in the germline V gene. CDR3: CASSVAGNPTYEQYF. The CDR3 DNA reads TGTGCCAGCAGCGTAGCGGGAAATCCGACCTACGAGCAGTACTTC. Variable domain in full (rest from reference TRBV9 and TRBJ2-7): DSGVTQTPKHLITATGQRVTLRCSPRSGDLSVYWYQQSLDQGLQFLIQYYNGEERAKGNILERFSAQQFPDLHSELNLSSLELGDSALYFCASSVAGNPTYEQYFGPGTRLTVT.

V usage is TRBV4-1 and J usage is TRBJ2-5, with D uncertain. This CDR3 has 15 residues. V was pared by 1 base and J by 5 bases, with 14 bases between. Germline values: CDR1 MGHRA, CDR2 YSYEKL. DNA of the CDR3: TGCGCCAGCAGCCAAGGTGGTGATAGCTGGGAGACCCAGTACTTC. It yields the protein CASSQGGDSWETQYF.

Comment on this clone: The same CDR3 also results from other DNA sequences found in this sample. The rearrangement joins TRBV7-9 to TRBJ1-5; no reliable D call. This CDR3 comprises 14 residues. Germline V gene data show CDR1 as SEHNR and CDR2 as FQNEAQ (reference sequence). Trimming cost V 0 bases and J 7 bases, with 10 bases left between them. The CDR3 loop reads CASSLAGTLQPQHF. The CDR3 coding sequence is TGTGCCAGCAGCTTAGCGGGAACCTTACAGCCCCAGCATTTT.

V gene TRBV5-1 combines with J gene TRBJ2-1, with D perhaps TRBD1 or TRBD2 (6 bases each). Germline-derived CDR1 and CDR2 are SGHRS and YFSETQ. The CDR3 covers 16 residues. V lost 3 bases and J 8 bases, leaving 21 bases between the germline ends. CDR3 DNA sequence: TGCGCCAGCAGCTCCCCCCCAGGGGAGGTTTTCTATGAGCAGTTCTTC. Amino acids: CASSSPPGEVFYEQFF.

V gene TRBV7-9 combines with J gene TRBJ2-7; 15 positions match TRBD2. CDR1 SEHNR and CDR2 FQNEAQ come from the germline V gene (reference sequence). CDR3 size: 19 residues. J was trimmed by 2 bases and V by 0 bases; bases with no gene match: 8. Here the CDR3 reads CASSLAGLAGGPRTYEQYF. CDR3 DNA: TGTGCCAGCAGCTTAGCTGGACTAGCGGGAGGGCCGAGGACCTACGAGCAGTACTTC.

The V gene is TRBV15, the J gene TRBJ1-1, with 10 bases that match TRBD1. Losses at the gene ends were 1 base for V and 5 bases for J; bases not matched to a gene: 4. The CDR3 has 15 residues. The germline V gene has CDR1 LNHNV and CDR2 YYDKDF (reference sequence). The CDR3 DNA reads TGTGCCACCAGCAGAGCGAGACAGGGGGCTACTGAAGCTTTCTTT. It encodes CATSRARQGATEAFF. The full variable domain, completed using reference TRBV15 and TRBJ1-1, is DAMVIQNPRYQVTQFGKPVTLSCSQTLNHNVMYWYQQKSSQAPKLLFHYYDKDFNNEADTPDNFQSRRPNTSFCFLDIRSPGLGDTAMYLCATSRARQGATEAFFGQGTRLTVV.

V usage is TRBV4-3 and J usage is TRBJ1-1; 8 bases match TRBD1. This CDR3 spans 18 amino acids. CDR1 LGHNA and CDR2 YSLEER come from the germline V gene. The V segment lost 0 bases and the J segment 4 bases; nucleotides outside the gene matches: 13. CDR3 sequence reads: CASSQELRGTGAFTEAFF. The CDR3 nucleotides are TGCGCCAGCAGCCAAGAACTGCGTGGGACAGGAGCTTTCACTGAAGCTTTCTTT.

The chain recombines TRBV7-9 with TRBJ2-5; TRBD1 matches at 7 bases. The CDR3 totals 14 residues. Trimming at V came to 5 bases and at J to 0 bases, leaving 3 bases not matched to a gene. From germline, CDR1 is SEHNR and CDR2 FQNEAQ (reference sequence). CDR3 coding DNA: TGTGCCAGCAGCACGACAGGGTACCAAGAGACCCAGTACTTC. Protein product: CASSTTGYQETQYF.

V is TRBV7-9 and J is TRBJ2-1; 10 bases are shared with TRBD2. Germline V lookup: CDR1 SEHNR, CDR2 FQNEAQ (reference sequence). This CDR3 has 15 amino acids. Losses at the gene ends were 1 base for V and 7 bases for J; bases not matched to a gene: 4. Here the CDR3 DNA reads TGTGCCAGCAGCTTAGTCGGACTAGCGGAAAATGAGCAGTTCTTC. This gives the protein CASSLVGLAENEQFF.

The V gene is TRBV15, the J gene TRBJ2-5, with 7 bases aligning to TRBD2. With 1 base clipped from V and 5 bases from J, the junction kept 16 bases outside the gene matches. Germline lookup yields CDR1 LNHNV and CDR2 YYDKDF (reference sequence). CDR3 length equals 18 residues. The chain's CDR3 is CATSRGGWLADLGETQYF. The CDR3 coding sequence is TGTGCCACCAGCAGAGGTGGGTGGCTAGCGGATCTGGGGGAGACCCAGTACTTC.

The chain combines TRBV5-4 with TRBJ2-5; D might be TRBD1 (6 bases). Germline V gene lookup returns CDR1 SGHNT and CDR2 YYREEE (reference sequence). CDR3 length: 14 residues. The V gene lost 2 bases and the J gene lost 0 bases, with 8 bases spanning the gap. The CDR3 here is CASSFDRNQETQYF. The DNA of the CDR3 is TGTGCCAGCAGCTTTGACAGGAACCAAGAGACCCAGTACTTC.

This chain uses TRBV27 with TRBJ1-2; a possible D gene is TRBD1 (6 bases). This CDR3 comprises 16 residues. Germline CDR1 is MNHEY and CDR2 is SMNVEV (reference sequence). V lost 10 bases and J lost 3, with 24 bases in between. The DNA of the CDR3 is TGTGCCACCGCTACATTCTCACAGGGAAGAGACTATGGCTACACCTTC. Its translation is CATATFSQGRDYGYTF.

This rearrangement joins TRBV27 to TRBJ2-7; D ambiguous. V was trimmed by 4 bases and J by 0 bases, leaving 16 bases between them. The length of the CDR3 is 16 residues. From germline, CDR1 is MNHEY and CDR2 SMNVEV (reference sequence). The CDR3 sequence: CASSYSLGINSYEQYF. CDR3 in DNA: TGTGCCAGCAGTTACTCCTTGGGGATCAACTCCTACGAGCAGTACTTC.

The gene calls are TRBV27 and TRBJ1-4; the D gene is possibly TRBD1 (5 bases). Germline loops: CDR1 MNHEY, CDR2 SMNVEV (reference sequence). This CDR3 is 16 amino acids long. The ends were cut back, 3 bases at V and 8 bases at J, with 19 bases in the middle. The DNA of the CDR3 is TGTGCCAGCAGTTTTATAGTGTCAGGGAGACGGGAAAAACTGTTTTTT. Protein: CASSFIVSGRREKLFF.

This clone was observed a handful of times. The gene calls are TRBV19 and TRBJ2-7, with a tentative D call TRBD2 (6 bases). Trimming removed 6 bases at V and 3 bases at J, with 15 bases between. The CDR3 extends over 14 amino acids. Per germline, CDR1 LNHDA and CDR2 SQIVND (reference sequence). The CDR3 loop reads CASRFRDSYYEQYF. CDR3 DNA: TGTGCCAGTAGGTTCAGGGACTCGTACTACGAGCAGTACTTC.

The chain uses TRBV7-8 and TRBJ2-3; 7 nucleotides agree with TRBD1. V lost 3 bases and J lost 6; bases outside the gene matches: 18. The germline CDR1 and CDR2 sequences are SGHVS and FQNEAQ. This CDR3 comprises 18 residues. In DNA form, the CDR3 reads TGTGCCAGCAGCTTGACTCCACCGTATGACAGGGCGCGGGATACGCAGTATTTT. Its protein is CASSLTPPYDRARDTQYF.

This clone has a single count. The chain uses TRBV13 and TRBJ1-1; no definite D call. V was pared by 3 bases and J by 4 bases, with 12 bases between. CDR3 size: 14 residues. The germline V gene encodes CDR1 PRHDT and CDR2 FYEKMQ (reference sequence). The CDR3: CASSLIKEATEAFF. CDR3 coding DNA: TGTGCCAGCAGCTTGATTAAGGAGGCCACTGAAGCTTTCTTT.

The genes are TRBV2 and TRBJ1-4, with D possibly matching TRBD1 (5 bases). V lost 4 bases to trimming and J lost 3 bases, with 9 bases between them. Germline CDR1 reads SNHLY; CDR2 reads FYNNEI. CDR3 size: 14 residues. This CDR3 is CASSGDSANEKLFF. The CDR3 DNA is TGTGCCAGCAGTGGTGACAGCGCTAATGAAAAACTGTTTTTT.

The chain is built from TRBV5-4 and TRBJ2-7, with D tentatively TRBD1 (5 bases). This CDR3 spans 12 amino acids. V lost 4 bases and J lost 0, with 5 bases in between. Germline V lookup: CDR1 SGHNT, CDR2 YYREEE (reference sequence). The CDR3 DNA is TGTGCCAGCAGCGGGGCCTCCTACGAGCAGTACTTC. It is translated as CASSGASYEQYF.

This rearrangement joins TRBV7-3 to TRBJ2-1; D ambiguous. V lost 3 bases and J lost 5, with 8 bases in between. This CDR3 comprises 13 residues. Germline V lookup: CDR1 SGHTA, CDR2 FQGTGA. DNA of the CDR3: TGTGCCAGCAGCTTGAACACAGACAATGAGCAGTTCTTC. Its translation: CASSLNTDNEQFF. Complete variable domain (other parts from reference TRBV7-3 and TRBJ2-1): GAGVSQTPSNKVTEKGKYVELRCDPISGHTALYWYRQSLGQGPEFLIYFQGTGAADDSGLPNDRFFAVRPEGSVSTLKIQRTERGDSAVYLCASSLNTDNEQFFGPGTRLTVL.

The J gene is TRBJ2-1, the V gene TRBV11-2, with D tentatively TRBD2 (6 bases). Between the trimmed V and J ends, which lost 4 bases and 7 bases, there was a span of 11 bases. The CDR3 contains 13 residues. Per germline, CDR1 SGHAT and CDR2 FQNNGV. The DNA for the CDR3 is TGTGCCAGCAGCTCGTGGAGGGAGAATGAGCAGTTCTTC. Translation gives CASSSWRENEQFF.

V usage is TRBV27 and J usage is TRBJ1-1, with D tentatively TRBD1 (5 bases). From germline, CDR1 is MNHEY and CDR2 SMNVEV (reference sequence). V lost 0 bases and J 4 bases, leaving 12 bases between the germline ends. The CDR3 totals 15 residues. CDR3 sequence (DNA): TGTGCCAGCAGTTTATCGGGCAGGGCGCTCACTGAAGCTTTCTTT. Its translation: CASSLSGRALTEAFF.

The chain is built from TRBV7-6 and TRBJ2-7; D gene ambiguous. The CDR3 covers 12 residues. Looked up from germline, CDR1 is SGHVS and CDR2 is FNYEAQ. Trimming shortened V by 5 bases and J by 3 bases, and 8 bases separated the two germline ends. The CDR3 reads CASSGPGYEQYF. The CDR3 DNA sequence: TGTGCCAGCAGCGGTCCGGGCTACGAGCAGTACTTC.

Note on this clone: Other DNA sequences in the same sample also yield this CDR3. The gene calls are TRBV2 and TRBJ2-7; D not resolved. Trimming took off 3 bases at V and 0 bases at J, with 3 bases between the two ends. There are 12 residues in the CDR3. The germline gives CDR1 SNHLY, CDR2 FYNNEI. CDR3 residues: CASSEGSYEQYF. The CDR3 DNA reads as TGTGCCAGCAGTGAGGGCTCCTACGAGCAGTACTTC.

This clone has just one count. The chain recombines TRBV19 with TRBJ2-7, with D perhaps TRBD1 or TRBD2 (5 bases each). CDR3 length: 12 amino acids. Trimming left V 1 base short and J 5 bases short, with 6 bases between. The V gene's germline CDR1 is LNHDA and CDR2 SQIVND (reference sequence). CDR3 nucleotide sequence: TGTGCCAGTAGTATAGCGGGACACGAGCAGTACTTC. Amino acids: CASSIAGHEQYF.

The chain has TRBV6-5 and TRBJ2-3; TRBD2 is a possible D gene (7 bases). The CDR3 covers 15 residues. V dropped 0 bases and J dropped 6 bases, with 13 bases sitting between them. Germline V gene sequence: CDR1 MNHEY, CDR2 SVGAGI. CDR3 protein: CASSYSAGDTDTQYF. The DNA for the CDR3 is TGTGCCAGCAGTTACTCTGCGGGGGACACCGATACGCAGTATTTT.

The genes are TRBV2 and TRBJ1-1; D unclear. This CDR3 contains 16 residues. Germline CDR1 reads SNHLY; CDR2 reads FYNNEI. V shed 2 bases and J shed 4 bases, with 17 bases lying between them. The CDR3, as DNA: TGTGCCAGCAGTGAAAGATTGAAGGAGGCAGGCACTGAAGCTTTCTTT. Its translation is CASSERLKEAGTEAFF.

The chain couples TRBV30 to TRBJ2-3, with D perhaps matching TRBD2 (5 bases). The CDR3 sequence is 15 residues long. Trimming took 0 bases from V and 4 from J, leaving 14 bases between them. In germline, CDR1 is GTSNPN, CDR2 SVGIG (reference sequence). CDR3 sequence (DNA): TGTGCCTGGAGTGTACTAGGAGGACCTGCAGATACGCAGTATTTT. The encoded protein is CAWSVLGGPADTQYF.

The CDR3: CASAPGGASGEQYF. The DNA of the CDR3 is TGTGCCAGCGCCCCGGGGGGGGCCTCAGGTGAGCAGTACTTC. The gene calls are TRBV13 and TRBJ2-7; 8 bases map to TRBD2. The V and J ends lost 8 bases and 7 bases, in that order; junction bases with no gene match: 13. The CDR3 sequence is 14 residues long. The germline V gene has CDR1 PRHDT and CDR2 FYEKMQ (reference sequence).